The 12 T cell receptor beta chains reported below all come from one sample, sequenced in a study of CXCR3-negative and CXCR3-positive naive CD8 T cells. TRB cDNA was prepared as libraries by UMI-labeled 5' RACE. TCRdb reprocessed the 5' RACE reads and reports one entry per CDR3 protein, with no DNA. The sample is made up of 50,000 to 60,000 distinct CDR3 sequences, and the top ten hold around 0.4% of it. Sequenced: naive CXCR3- CD8+ T cells from blood. Subset reported: CD45RO-CCR7+CD27+CD95- naive CD8+ T cells lacking CXCR3 (TNR3-). The receptors shown here come from a human donor in good health. Some clones in this sample may be carry-over from other donors' samples.

The rearrangement uses TRBV5-1 and TRBJ1-5; TCRdb's D call of TRBD1 is untestable without DNA. CDR3 length equals 16 residues. Germline CDR1 SGHRS, CDR2 YFSETQ. The CDR3 loop is CASSLVPGHWNQPQHF.

The rearrangement joins TRBV7-6 to TRBJ2-3; the TCRdb call, TRBD1, lacks DNA for checking. The CDR3 has 16 residues. The germline V gene has CDR1 SGHVS and CDR2 FNYEAQ. CDR3 sequence reads: CASSPHTSGTLDTQYF. Using reference TRBV7-6 and TRBJ2-3 for the parts outside the CDR3, the full variable domain is GAGVSQSPRYKVTKRGQDVALRCDPISGHVSLYWYRQALGQGPEFLTYFNYEAQQDKSGLPNDRFSAERPEGSISTLTIQRTEQRDSAMYRCASSPHTSGTLDTQYFGPGTRLTVL.

This sequence joins TRBV6-2 or TRBV6-3 and TRBJ2-5; the TCRdb D gene call, TRBD1, has no DNA to confirm it. Per the germline V gene, CDR1 is MNHEY and CDR2 is SVGEGT. CDR3 length: 16 residues. The CDR3 sequence is CASSPPGVVSGETQYF.

This sequence joins TRBV4-2 and TRBJ2-1; TCRdb reports TRBD2, a call that lacks DNA to check it against. The germline V gene encodes CDR1 LGHNA and CDR2 YNFKEQ. The CDR3 has 15 amino acids. The CDR3 reads CASSASIAGTNEQFF.

The rearrangement links TRBV3-1 to TRBJ2-7; TCRdb's D gene call, TRBD1, goes unchecked for lack of DNA. Germline values: CDR1 LGHDT, CDR2 YNNKEL (reference sequence). CDR3 length equals 17 residues. The CDR3 spells CASSQGTGTPGSYEQYF.

The chain employs TRBV4-3 and TRBJ2-7; the TCRdb D gene call, TRBD2, has no DNA to confirm it. The germline V gene has CDR1 LGHNA and CDR2 YSLEER. The CDR3 extends over 17 amino acids. The CDR3 loop is CASSQAHPDSYSYEQYF.

The CDR3 region is CASSELSEGRNEQFF. The chain joins TRBV25-1 to TRBJ2-1; TCRdb gives TRBD2 as the D gene, but with no DNA this cannot be confirmed. Germline-derived CDR1 and CDR2 are MGHDK and SYGVNS. The CDR3 extends over 15 amino acids.

Here the CDR3 reads CASSFRIEPYEQYF. V gene TRBV11-3 combines with J gene TRBJ2-7. This CDR3 comprises 14 residues. CDR1 SGHNT and CDR2 YENEEA come from the germline V gene.

V and J are TRBV7-3 and TRBJ2-1; the D gene TCRdb calls, TRBD1, cannot be checked with no DNA. Germline V gene data show CDR1 as SGHTA and CDR2 as FQGTGA. The CDR3 spans 19 residues. The CDR3 sequence: CASSTQPRTPASSYNEQFF.

The chain carries TRBV25-1 and TRBJ2-3; TCRdb outputs TRBD1, but without DNA this stays unchecked. This CDR3 is built from 12 residues. Germline V CDR1 and CDR2: MGHDK, SYGVNS. The CDR3 spells CASSAPPDTQYF.

V gene TRBV15 combines with J gene TRBJ2-7; the TCRdb D gene call, TRBD1, has no DNA to confirm it. CDR1 and CDR2 (germline): LNHNV, YYDKDF (reference sequence). The CDR3 is 16 residues long. The CDR3: CATSSPTGQGSYEQYF.

Here the CDR3 reads CSVDTGIPYNEQFF. V and J are TRBV29-1 and TRBJ2-1. The V gene's germline CDR1 is SQVTM and CDR2 ANQGSEA. This CDR3 region has 14 residues.